These 5 T cell receptor beta chains were sequenced from one sample in a study of CD8 T cells in ankylosing spondylitis. One entry per CDR3 protein results from TCRdb running MiXCR on the 5' RACE reads. The sample includes 310,000 or so distinct CDR3 sequences, about 20% of them seen just once. The sample was blood, either unsorted or a sorted T cell fraction (not recorded which). The receptors stem from a male donor with ankylosing spondylitis or in good health (not recorded which).

CDR3 sequence reads: CASSLDRDWQAGEQYV. CDR3 nucleotide sequence: TGTGCCAGCAGCTTAGACCGGGACTGGCAAGCGGGCGAGCAGTACGTC. The chain links TRBV5-6 to TRBJ2-7, with D perhaps TRBD2 (6 bases). V lost 2 bases and J lost 6, with 21 bases in between. In germline, CDR1 is SGHDT, CDR2 YYEEEE. This CDR3 has 16 residues.

J is TRBJ2-1 and V is TRBV27, with D tentatively TRBD2 (5 bases). From germline, CDR1 is MNHEY and CDR2 SMNVEV (reference sequence). There are 15 residues in the CDR3. Between the trimmed V and J ends, which lost 3 bases and 2 bases, there was a span of 11 bases. CDR3 nucleotides: TGTGCCAGCAGTTTTGGGTGGGAGACCTACAATGAGCAGTTCTTC. As protein: CASSFGWETYNEQFF.

This clonotype turned up a few times. This rearrangement joins TRBV25-1 to TRBJ1-3, with 7 nucleotides matching TRBD1. This CDR3 region has 13 residues. CDR1 is MGHDK, CDR2 SYGVNS, per germline. Trimming removed 7 bases from V and 4 bases from J; junction bases left unmatched: 4. CDR3 DNA sequence: TGTGCCAGCACACGGACAGGCGGAAACACCATATATTTT. Translated, it gives CASTRTGGNTIYF. The entire variable domain, with the rest obtained from reference TRBV25-1 and TRBJ1-3, is as follows: EADIYQTPRYLVIGTGKKITLECSQTMGHDKMYWYQQDPGMELHLIHYSYGVNSTEKGDLSSESTVSRIRTEHFPLTLESARPSHTSQYLCASTRTGGNTIYFGEGSWLTVV.

In its sample, this clonotype was seen a few times. This chain links TRBV5-6 with TRBJ2-3, with D possibly called TRBD1 or TRBD2 (5 bases each). V was clipped by 4 bases and J by 1 base, with 10 bases between them. The V gene's germline CDR1 is SGHDT and CDR2 YYEEEE. The CDR3 has 14 residues. CDR3 in DNA: TGTGCCAGCAGCATCGGGGCCCGCACAGATACGCAGTATTTT. Translated: CASSIGARTDTQYF. Full variable domain (missing parts from reference TRBV5-6 and TRBJ2-3): DAGVTQSPTHLIKTRGQQVTLRCSPKSGHDTVSWYQQALGQGPQFIFQYYEEEERQRGNFPDRFSGHQFPNYSSELNVNALLLGDSALYLCASSIGARTDTQYFGPGTRLTVL.

This clonotype was seen more than once but under ten times. The rearrangement joins TRBV5-1 to TRBJ2-5; D is unresolved. The CDR3 consists of 14 residues. V gave up 4 bases and J gave up 4 bases, with 14 bases separating them. CDR1 is SGHRS and CDR2 is YFSETQ in the germline V gene. The CDR3 DNA is TGCGCCAGCAGCCCGCTTAACGGTGGAGAGACCCAGTACTTC. Its protein product is CASSPLNGGETQYF.